This T cell receptor beta chain was recovered during a study of blood T cell repertoires in COVID-19. Germline V gene data show CDR1 as KGHSH and CDR2 as LQKENI. The CDR3 extends over 13 amino acids. V lost 10 bases, J lost 0 bases, and 10 bases lay in between. Assay used: immunoSEQ multiplex PCR; TCRdb lists only in-frame clones, some missing. Counted here are about 84,000 clones, about 70% occurring once; the ten biggest clones make up roughly 5.6%. The genes are TRBV18 and TRBJ2-1; a possible D gene is TRBD2 (5 bases). Material: peripheral blood. This clonotype was obtained from a man aged 50 to 59 with active or convalescent COVID-19. The CDR3 is CATRLSSYNEQFF. CDR3 DNA: TGTGCCACCCGACTATCCTCCTACAATGAGCAGTTCTTC.